This is a list of T cell receptor beta chains from one sample in a study of cytomegalovirus exposure and HLA in healthy donors. TCRdb keeps only in-frame clones here, not all; method: immunoSEQ multiplex PCR. The sample holds more than 80,000 clones, about four fifths seen once. Sequencing used PBMCs. The receptors derive from a female donor in good health and CMV-seropositive. Each CDR3 is given with its conserved first and last residue. The order of the fields is J gene, clone size, V gene, D gene, CDR3 DNA, CDR3 protein. D genes are given only for firm matches. Clone size is shown for a subset of rows, as once, few, many or a class of expanded clone.

TRBJ2-1 - TRBV14 - TGTGCCAGCAGCCAAGATTGGAGTACCGCGCCGCAGTTCTTC CASSQDWSTAPQFF
TRBJ2-4 once TRBV5-1 TRBD1 TGCGCCAGCGGACAGGGGGGGGCCGAAAACATTCAGTACTTC CASGQGGAENIQYF
TRBJ2-2 - TRBV12-5 TRBD2 TGTGCTAGTGACACCGTAGCGGGGGACACCGGGGAGCTGTTTTTT CASDTVAGDTGELFF
TRBJ2-1 - TRBV6-5 TRBD2 TGTGCCAGCAGCATAGCGGGGGGGACACACAATGAGCAGTTCTTC CASSIAGGTHNEQFF
TRBJ2-1 - TRBV19 TRBD2 TGTGCCAGTAAAAAGCGGGAGGGCCGGCGCTCCTACAATGAGCAGTTCTTC CASKKREGRRSYNEQFF
TRBJ2-1 - TRBV15 - TGTGCCACCAGCAGAGATCAGGGGTTTCGATTCTCCTACAATGAGCAGTTCTTC CATSRDQGFRFSYNEQFF
TRBJ2-7 - TRBV12-5 - TGTGCTAGTGGTGCGGTTGGACATTCCTACGAGCAGTACTTC CASGAVGHSYEQYF
TRBJ2-5 - TRBV10-1 - TGCGCCAGCAGTGTTACGGGAGCTAGGACCCAGTACTTC CASSVTGARTQYF
TRBJ2-7 - TRBV2 - TGTGCCAGCACCGAGGGAACAGGGTCCTACGAGCAGTACTTC CASTEGTGSYEQYF
TRBJ2-1 - TRBV18 - TGTGCCAGCTCACCACGGGGCGGTGGTGTCGATGAGCAGTTCTTC CASSPRGGGVDEQFF
TRBJ1-1 - TRBV7-8 TRBD1 TGTGCCAGCAGCGTACAGGGGTCGAGGACTGAAGCTTTCTTT CASSVQGSRTEAFF
TRBJ2-3 - TRBV6-1 - TGTGCCAGCAGTGGCCAGTCAAATACGCAGTATTTT CASSGQSNTQYF
TRBJ1-2 - TRBV5-1 - TGCGCCAGCAGCTGGGAACAGGGTGTAGGTGGCTACACCTTC CASSWEQGVGGYTF
TRBJ1-5 - TRBV7-8 - TGTGCCAGCAGCTCCCCCAGCGGGGGATACCAGGACAATCAGCCCCAGCATTTT CASSSPSGGYQDNQPQHF
TRBJ2-5 - TRBV5-1 TRBD1 TGCGCCAGCAGCTCTAGAACAGGGGGCTCGGAGACCCAGTACTTC CASSSRTGGSETQYF
TRBJ1-5 - TRBV19 - TGTGCCAGTAAGCAGACAGGTAGCAATCAGCCCCAGCATTTT CASKQTGSNQPQHF
TRBJ2-7 - TRBV4-1 - TGCGCCAGCAGCCAAGATCGATCAGGGGGGTCCTACGAGCAGTACTTC CASSQDRSGGSYEQYF
TRBJ2-7 few TRBV5-6 TRBD2 TGTGCCAGCAGCTTCTTAGCGGGCATCTCCTACGAGCAGTACTTC CASSFLAGISYEQYF
TRBJ2-7 - TRBV6-5 TRBD2 TGTGCCAGCAGCCAGGGACTAACCTCCTACGAGCAGTACTTC CASSQGLTSYEQYF
TRBJ2-1 - TRBV18 TRBD2 TGTGCCAGCTCAACAACCGGGACTAGCGGGAGTTTTGAGCAGTTCTTC CASSTTGTSGSFEQFF
TRBJ2-2 - TRBV28 - TGTGCCAGCATTAAGGACTCGCCGATTGGCGGGGAGCTGTTTTTT CASIKDSPIGGELFF
TRBJ2-7 - TRBV5-6 - TGTGCCAGCAGCTTGGGGAGTAACTACGAGCAGTACTTC CASSLGSNYEQYF
TRBJ2-5 - TRBV15 TRBD2 TGTGCCACCAGCAGAGAAGTGGGACTAATGTTGGAGACCCAGTACTTC CATSREVGLMLETQYF
TRBJ1-5 - TRBV5-4 TRBD1 TGTGCCAGCAGCTTGGGACCGGGACAGGGCCATCAGCCCCAGCATTTT CASSLGPGQGHQPQHF
TRBJ2-1 - TRBV7-9 TRBD2 TGTTCCAGCAGCTTACCGGGACTAGCGGTCTACAATGAGCAGTTCTTC CSSSLPGLAVYNEQFF
TRBJ2-5 few TRBV5-4 TRBD2 TGTGCCAGCAGCTCCCTCGGGGGGGGAGTCTTTCAAGAGACCCAGTACTTC CASSSLGGGVFQETQYF
TRBJ1-6 - TRBV5-6 - TGTGCCAGCAGCTTCCTGAGTCTCTCCTATAATTCACCCCTCCACTTT CASSFLSLSYNSPLHF
TRBJ2-5 - TRBV27 - TGTGCCAGCAGTTTACCCGGACACCTCGAGACCCAGTACTTC CASSLPGHLETQYF
TRBJ2-2 - TRBV2 - TGTGCCAGCAAAGGCAGGGGTCCGGACACCGGGGAGCTGTTTTTT CASKGRGPDTGELFF
TRBJ1-4 - TRBV18 - TGTGCCAGCTCACCAGCTCAGGGACTTAATGAAAAACTGTTTTTT CASSPAQGLNEKLFF
TRBJ2-7 - TRBV7-8 TRBD2 TGTGCCAGCAGCTTTGTGGGACTAGCGGGACGCGAGCAGTACTTC CASSFVGLAGREQYF
TRBJ2-3 - TRBV13 TRBD1 TGTGCCAGCAGCTCCCGGGACAGGGGAACAGATACGCAGTATTTT CASSSRDRGTDTQYF
TRBJ2-2 - TRBV6-4 TRBD2 TGTGCCAGCAGCTTGCTAGCGGGGGGCACCGGGGAGCTGTTTTTT CASSLLAGGTGELFF
TRBJ2-3 - TRBV4-2 - TGTGCCAGCAGCCAAGATCTCTCCGTGTTTGGCACAGATACGCAGTATTTT CASSQDLSVFGTDTQYF
TRBJ1-3 - TRBV4-1 - TGCGCCAGCAGCCAAGGTCATACATCTGGAAACACCATATATTTT CASSQGHTSGNTIYF
TRBJ2-1 few TRBV5-1 TRBD2 TGCGCCAGCAGCTTGGGGACTAGCGTCAATGAGCAGTTCTTC CASSLGTSVNEQFF
TRBJ2-1 - TRBV7-3 - TGTGCCAGCAGCTCGAGGACTGGCAATGAGCAGTTCTTC CASSSRTGNEQFF
TRBJ1-2 - TRBV4-1 - TGCGCCAGCAGCCAAGAGTCGGGGTATGGCTACACCTTC CASSQESGYGYTF
TRBJ2-7 - TRBV19 TRBD1 TGTGCCAGTAGTCCAGGGACAGACCGCTACGAGCAGTACTTC CASSPGTDRYEQYF
TRBJ1-2 few TRBV5-1 TRBD1 TGCGCCAGCAGCTTATCAGGGACAGGGAACAACTATGGCTACACCTTC CASSLSGTGNNYGYTF
TRBJ2-7 - TRBV4-1 TRBD1 TGCGCCAGCAGCCAACAACAGGGGATCTACGAGCAGTACTTC CASSQQQGIYEQYF
TRBJ1-2 - TRBV6-1 - TGTGCCAGCAGTGAAGCGCACTTTACTAACTATGGCTACACCTTC CASSEAHFTNYGYTF
TRBJ1-4 - TRBV5-5 - TGTGCCAGCAGACCCGGACAGAGCAATGAAAAACTGTTTTTT CASRPGQSNEKLFF
TRBJ2-1 - TRBV6-1 TRBD1 TGTGCCAGCAGTCCCGGGACAGGGGTCGATGAGCAGTTCTTC CASSPGTGVDEQFF
TRBJ1-1 - TRBV6-1 - TGTGCAGTACTCATGAACACTGAAGCTTTCTTT CAVLMNTEAFF
TRBJ1-3 - TRBV4-1 - TGCGCCAGCTCCCAACTGGTCGGAAACACCATATATTTT CASSQLVGNTIYF
TRBJ1-1 - TRBV5-4 TRBD1 TGTGCCAGCAGCTTTAATACAGGGGCAAGGAACACTGAAGCTTTCTTT CASSFNTGARNTEAFF
TRBJ1-4 - TRBV5-4 TRBD1 TGTGCCAGCAGCAGAAAGGACAGGGAAGAACTGTTTTTT CASSRKDREELFF
TRBJ2-7 few TRBV7-9 - TGTGCCAGCGTGGGAGCGCCCTACGAGCAGTACTTC CASVGAPYEQYF
TRBJ2-7 - TRBV5-1 - TGCGCCAGCAGCTTGGGGGCATACGAGCAGTACTTC CASSLGAYEQYF